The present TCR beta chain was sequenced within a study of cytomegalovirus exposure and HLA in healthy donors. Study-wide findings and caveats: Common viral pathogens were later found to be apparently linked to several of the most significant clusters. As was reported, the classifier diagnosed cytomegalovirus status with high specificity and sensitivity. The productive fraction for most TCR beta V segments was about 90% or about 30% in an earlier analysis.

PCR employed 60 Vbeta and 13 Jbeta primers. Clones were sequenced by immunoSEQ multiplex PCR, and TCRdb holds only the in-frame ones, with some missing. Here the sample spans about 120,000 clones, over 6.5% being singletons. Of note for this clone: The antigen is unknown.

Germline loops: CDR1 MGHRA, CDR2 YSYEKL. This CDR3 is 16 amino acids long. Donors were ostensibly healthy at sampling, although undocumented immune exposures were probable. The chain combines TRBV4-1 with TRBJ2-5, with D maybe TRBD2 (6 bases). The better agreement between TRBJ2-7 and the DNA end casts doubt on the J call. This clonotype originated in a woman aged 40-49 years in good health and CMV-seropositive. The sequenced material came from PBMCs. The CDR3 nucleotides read TGCGCCAGCAGTCACATAGCTGGAGGGCAGGAGAACGAGCAGTACTTC. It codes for CASSHIAGGQENEQYF.